Described below is a single T cell receptor (beta chain) sequence and its context. As yet, its antigen is unknown. This specimen belongs to a study of cytomegalovirus exposure and HLA in healthy donors. Study results and caveats: Solely CMV serostatus was available to characterize immune exposure. Later analysis identified a missense DCLRE1C variant that was linked to TCR beta V- and J-gene trimming.

Germline CDR1 and CDR2: MNHNY and SVGAGI (reference sequence). V lost 6 bases to trimming and J lost 3 bases; unmatched junction nucleotides: 11. There are 16 residues in the CDR3. The study ran its PCR with 60 Vbeta and 13 Jbeta primers. Profiled with immunoSEQ multiplex PCR; TCRdb holds only in-frame clones, not every one. The repertoire holds 150,000 to 200,000 clones, just over 70% seen once, with roughly 4.5% in the top ten. The clonotype originates from a man younger than 30 in good health and CMV-seropositive. The source material was PBMCs. The chain combines TRBV6-6 with TRBJ2-4, with TRBD2 matching over 7 bases. This CDR3 reads CASSPRREANKNIQYF. In DNA form, the CDR3 reads TGTGCCAGCAGCCCGCGTCGGGAGGCAAACAAAAACATTCAGTACTTC.